The 23 T cell receptor beta chains listed next were all sequenced from one sample in a study of CDR3 diversity in severe acne. TCRdb itself ran the PCR reads through MiXCR, one entry per CDR3 protein. The table records 90,000 or so distinct CDR3 sequences, around 50% of them present only once. The sample taken for sequencing was blood. The receptors derive from a male donor in good health, serving as a control.

This chain joins TRBV7-6 and TRBJ2-3; 8 bases line up with TRBD2. The CDR3 sequence is 16 residues long. From germline, CDR1 is SGHVS and CDR2 FNYEAQ. The V segment lost 5 bases and the J segment 3 bases; nucleotides outside the gene matches: 10. The chain's CDR3 is CASSPRAGEGTDTQYF. The CDR3 region has the DNA TGTGCCAGCAGCCCACGAGCGGGAGAAGGTACAGATACGCAGTATTTT.

This clonotype showed up many times. The chain has TRBV7-6 and TRBJ2-2; 9 bases align to TRBD1. The CDR3 is made up of 16 amino acids. The junction had 10 bases not matched to a gene; V was cut back by 5 bases and J by 6 bases. CDR1 is SGHVS and CDR2 is FNYEAQ in the germline V gene. CDR3 sequence: CASSPGQGWRSGELFF. The CDR3, as DNA: TGTGCCAGCAGCCCCGGACAGGGGTGGAGGTCCGGGGAGCTGTTTTTT.

This chain connects TRBV20-1 to TRBJ2-3, with TRBD2 matching over 8 bases. J was trimmed by 2 bases and V by 0 bases; bases with no gene match: 4. Germline values: CDR1 DFQATT, CDR2 SNEGSKA (reference sequence). This CDR3 comprises 15 residues. Written as DNA, the CDR3 is TGCAGTGCTAGAGATCCGGGAGGGCCCACAGATACGCAGTATTTT. It translates to CSARDPGGPTDTQYF.

This clonotype was counted at least ten times. V is TRBV27 and J is TRBJ2-5; D might be TRBD1 or TRBD2, each matching 7 bases. Trimming took 0 bases from V and 3 from J, leaving 14 bases between them. The length of the CDR3 is 16 residues. Germline V gene data show CDR1 as MNHEY and CDR2 as SMNVEV (reference sequence). As DNA, the CDR3 is TGTGCCAGCAGTTTATCGCGGGAGACAGGGAAAGAGACCCAGTACTTC. Amino acids: CASSLSRETGKETQYF.

Relative to its sample, this clonotype is medium-sized (0.01 to 0.1%). V and J are TRBV20-1 and TRBJ2-1; 14 bases match TRBD2. The V gene end was trimmed by 5 bases and the J gene end by 9 bases; junction bases not matched to a gene: 6. In germline, CDR1 is DFQATT, CDR2 SNEGSKA (reference sequence). The CDR3 length is 14 residues. DNA of the CDR3: TGCAGTGCTCGCAAGACTAGCGGGAGGGGTGAGCAGTTCTTC. Protein sequence: CSARKTSGRGEQFF.

The V and J genes are TRBV7-9 and TRBJ2-7; the D gene is possibly TRBD2 (6 bases). V gave up 3 bases and J gave up 4 bases, with 19 bases separating them. Per the germline V gene, CDR1 is SEHNR and CDR2 is FQNEAQ (reference sequence). The CDR3 spans 16 residues. DNA of the CDR3: TGTGCCAGCAGCTTCGTTTCCGGGGGAGGATCTTACGAGCAGTACTTC. Translated, it gives CASSFVSGGGSYEQYF.

The rearrangement links TRBV6-1 to TRBJ1-5; 11 positions match TRBD1. Germline trimming cut 4 bases from V and 11 bases from J; bases unmatched to any gene: 10. Germline V CDR1 and CDR2: MNHNS, SASEGT. This CDR3 is 15 amino acids long. CDR3 amino acids: CASSAGQGASETQHF. CDR3 nucleotides: TGTGCCAGCAGTGCCGGACAGGGGGCTTCGGAGACCCAGCATTTT.

V usage is TRBV5-1 and J usage is TRBJ1-2, with a weak D call TRBD1 (6 bases). The CDR3 length is 14 residues. Germline V gene data show CDR1 as SGHRS and CDR2 as YFSETQ. V was clipped by 4 bases and J by 5 bases, with 15 bases between them. CDR3 loop: CASSPGQNLYGYTF. The CDR3, as DNA: TGCGCCAGCAGCCCGGGACAAAATCTATATGGCTACACCTTC.

This chain joins TRBV6-5 and TRBJ1-2; D ambiguous. This CDR3 has 13 residues. V dropped 6 bases and J dropped 6 bases, with 14 bases sitting between them. The germline V gene has CDR1 MNHEY and CDR2 SVGAGI. CDR3: CASRSPEVNGYTF. The CDR3 region has the DNA TGTGCCAGCAGGTCCCCGGAGGTTAATGGCTACACCTTC.

This clonotype was observed a single time. Compared with germline, one end of the junction differs, possibly owing to a read error. This chain connects TRBV9 to TRBJ2-2; D may be TRBD1 or TRBD2 (5 bases each). Looked up from germline, CDR1 is SGDLS and CDR2 is YYNGEE. The CDR3 totals 14 residues. DNA for the CDR3: TGTGCCAGCAGCGTAGTGGCAGGGTCCGGGGAGCTGTCCTTT. Protein product: CASSVVAGSGELSF.

A remark on this clonotype: A read error may explain this, as a much larger clone is one base away. The CDR3 ends on some other residue instead of the conserved phenylalanine or tryptophan, so this is likely a read error. The V call is TRBV4-2, the J call TRBJ2-6; D is possibly TRBD1 (5 bases). Trimming took 4 bases from V and 0 from J, leaving 13 bases between them. Germline V CDR1 and CDR2: LGHNA, YNFKEQ. CDR3 size: 17 residues. CDR3 region: CASSPGHVVSGANVLTL. As DNA, the CDR3 is TGTGCCAGCAGCCCCGGACACGTCGTCTCTGGGGCCAACGTCCTGACTCTC.

This clonotype was seen repeatedly, ten times or more. The chain couples TRBV7-8 to TRBJ1-2; TRBD1 is a possible D gene (6 bases). The V end lost 3 bases, the J end lost 5 bases, and 10 bases lay between the germline ends. The germline V gene encodes CDR1 SGHVS and CDR2 FQNEAQ. The CDR3 sequence is 13 residues long. The CDR3 DNA sequence: TGTGCCAGCAGCTTGGACAGTTCATATGGCTACACCTTC. Translating gives CASSLDSSYGYTF.

In regard to this clonotype: At one boundary the junction diverges from the germline segment, which might be a read error. This chain connects TRBV15 to TRBJ2-3; 8 bases line up with TRBD1. Per germline, CDR1 LNHNV and CDR2 YYDKDF (reference sequence). The CDR3 extends over 13 amino acids. The DNA of the CDR3 is TGTGCCACCAGCAGAGGGGGGACAGGTACGCAGTATTTT. Translated, it gives CATSRGGTGTQYF.

This clonotype showed up many times. The chain links TRBV7-2 to TRBJ1-1; D perhaps matches TRBD1 (5 bases). The V gene lost 3 bases and the J gene lost 9 bases, with 11 bases spanning the gap. The CDR3 is 12 residues long. In germline, CDR1 is SGHTA, CDR2 FQGNSA. CDR3 in amino acids: CASSFAGLQAFF. DNA for the CDR3: TGTGCCAGCAGCTTTGCAGGGTTACAAGCTTTCTTT.

The rearrangement links TRBV7-9 to TRBJ2-5, with a tentative D call TRBD1 (6 bases). V was cut by 8 bases and J by 5 bases, with 15 bases left in between. The CDR3 is 13 amino acids. Per germline, CDR1 SEHNR and CDR2 FQNEAQ (reference sequence). The CDR3, as DNA: TGTGCCAGCGGCTCAGGGGCGGTGGAGACCCAGTACTTC. This encodes CASGSGAVETQYF.

This clonotype showed up just once. The CDR3 region is CASRTITGNTIYF. The CDR3 region has the DNA TGTGCCAGTAGGACAATTACTGGAAACACCATATATTTT. The V gene is TRBV19, the J gene TRBJ1-3; D ambiguous. This CDR3 spans 13 amino acids. Germline CDR1 reads LNHDA; CDR2 reads SQIVND (reference sequence). Trimming took off 6 bases at V and 2 bases at J, with 8 bases between the two ends.

The chain links TRBV5-8 to TRBJ1-2, with D possibly being TRBD1 (5 bases). Looked up from germline, CDR1 is SGHTS and CDR2 is YDEGEE. Trimming took 3 bases from V and 4 from J, leaving 13 bases between them. CDR3 size: 14 residues. CDR3 in amino acids: CASSSPRGAYGYTF. The CDR3 nucleotides read TGTGCCAGCAGCTCCCCAAGGGGTGCCTATGGCTACACCTTC.

This chain links TRBV10-3 with TRBJ2-7; TRBD2 aligns across 13 bases. V gave up 3 bases and J gave up 7 bases; unmatched junction bases: 9. Per germline, CDR1 ENHRY and CDR2 SYGVKD. The CDR3 is made up of 16 amino acids. CDR3 in DNA: TGTGCCATCAGTGAAAACGAAGGACTAGCGGGAGTTGAGCAGTACTTC. Protein product: CAISENEGLAGVEQYF.

This CDR3 reads CSASAGGQETQYF. CDR3 nucleotide sequence: TGCAGTGCTAGTGCGGGGGGGCAAGAGACCCAGTACTTC. This sequence joins TRBV20-1 and TRBJ2-5; the match to TRBD2 covers 9 bases. J was trimmed by 2 bases and V by 3 bases; bases with no gene match: 1. CDR1 is DFQATT, CDR2 SNEGSKA, per germline (reference sequence). The CDR3 length is 13 residues.

This clonotype turned up a few times. The J gene is TRBJ1-2, the V gene TRBV7-9; TRBD1 matches at 8 bases. CDR3 length: 16 amino acids. Trimming at V came to 1 base and at J to 2 bases, leaving 6 bases not matched to a gene. Looked up from germline, CDR1 is SEHNR and CDR2 is FQNEAQ (reference sequence). In nucleotides, the CDR3 is TGTGCCAGCAGCTTAGGGGGGACAGGAGCGAACTATGGCTACACCTTC. The encoded protein is CASSLGGTGANYGYTF.

The chain is built from TRBV20-1 and TRBJ2-5, with TRBD2 as a possible D gene (5 bases). The CDR3 is 15 amino acids. Per the germline V gene, CDR1 is DFQATT and CDR2 is SNEGSKA (reference sequence). Trimming left V 7 bases short and J 5 bases short, with 23 bases between. CDR3 bases: TGCAGTGGCGTAGAGGAGGACCACTCTGGGGAGACCCAGTACTTC. Translated: CSGVEEDHSGETQYF.

Many counts were recorded for this clonotype. V and J are TRBV25-1 and TRBJ2-7; D not certain. The V and J ends lost 4 bases and 4 bases respectively, with 8 bases between them. In germline, CDR1 is MGHDK, CDR2 SYGVNS. The CDR3 totals 12 residues. The CDR3 loop is CASSGTGYEQYF. The CDR3 DNA sequence: TGTGCCAGCAGTGGTACCGGGTACGAGCAGTACTTC.

CDR3 residues: CASSLVGGRNEQYF. CDR3 sequence (DNA): TGTGCCAGCAGCTTAGTAGGGGGCCGGAACGAGCAGTACTTC. The gene calls are TRBV7-9 and TRBJ2-7; 7 bases are shared with TRBD1. The CDR3 loop spans 14 amino acids. Trimming took 1 base from V and 5 from J; bases not matched to a gene: 5. CDR1 is SEHNR and CDR2 is FQNEAQ in the germline V gene (reference sequence).